This is a list of T cell receptor beta chains from one sample in a study of cytomegalovirus exposure and HLA in healthy donors. Method: immunoSEQ multiplex PCR; TCRdb's copy keeps in-frame clones and lacks some. The profile covers some 200,000 clones, with about 80% appearing a single time and under 2% taken by the ten largest. The material sequenced was PBMCs. The receptors shown here come from a man between 18 and 35 years old in good health and CMV-seronegative. The conserved cysteine and the conserved F or W are not part of the CDR3 here.

V gene,CDR3 protein
TRBV5-4,ASSLGALAGGTGELF
TRBV7-6,ASSPRQGQNAYEQY
TRBV13,ASSAGQGYSPLH
TRBV7-9,ASSRGGQVPRRAGELF
TRBV5-1,ASSAGQTYGYT
TRBV4-3,ASSQDPLTAYNEQF
TRBV7-9,ASSLRTSGLETQY
TRBV6-4,ASTADTNTGELF
TRBV9,ASSVGQGDYEQY
TRBV7-7,ASSLGTSTANEQF
TRBV7-9,ASSSRTTGDYGYT
TRBV6-1,ASSEGGLAGGYEQF
TRBV7-2,ASSLVQGLSYEQY
TRBV18,ASSLAGADNEQF